These T cell receptor beta chains were read from a single sample in a study of T cell repertoires in cytomegalovirus infection. TCRdb itself ran the reads through MiXCR, one entry per CDR3 protein. This sample carries around 290,000 distinct CDR3 sequences, 20% to 30% of them seen once, and the ten largest clones take about 14%. The specimen was PBMCs. Source of these receptors: a human donor in good health (CMV status not recorded). Some clones in this sample may be carry-over from other donors' samples. CDR3s include the opening cysteine and the closing phenylalanine or tryptophan. D genes are given only for firm matches. Some rows mark clone size as missing; the rest say once, few, many or name a class of expanded clone.

TRBV20-1	TRBJ1-4	few	.	TGCAGTGCTACCGCGGGGGGGGACGAAAAACTGTTTTTT	CSATAGGDEKLFF
TRBV4-3	TRBJ2-2	.	.	TGCGCCAGCAGCCAAGTTCATGGTGCCGGGGAGCTGTTTTTT	CASSQVHGAGELFF
TRBV25-1	TRBJ2-2	few	.	TGTGCCAGCAGTGAATCCCCAGGCGGAGGCTACACCGGGGAGCTGTTTTTT	CASSESPGGGYTGELFF
TRBV6-2/TRBV6-3	TRBJ1-2	.	.	TGTGCCAGCAGTTACCAGCTAGACTATGGCTACACCTTC	CASSYQLDYGYTF
TRBV4-1	TRBJ2-7	many	TRBD1	TGCGCCAGCAGCCAAGACGGGGCAGGGGGCATCTCCTACGAGCAGTACTTC	CASSQDGAGGISYEQYF
TRBV6-2/TRBV6-3	TRBJ1-1	.	TRBD1	TGTGCCAGCAGTTCAATCCCCGGGACAGGGGTACCTTACACTGAAGCTTTCTTT	CASSSIPGTGVPYTEAFF
TRBV6-6	TRBJ2-3	.	.	TGTGCCAGCAGTCGTACCGCTTCGGTCGTAATGTCAGATACGCAGTATTTT	CASSRTASVVMSDTQYF
TRBV5-4	TRBJ2-6	few	.	TGTGCCAGCAGGATAAAAGGGCGGACTGGGGCCAACGTCCTGACTTTC	CASRIKGRTGANVLTF
TRBV12-3/TRBV12-4	TRBJ1-6	many	.	TGTGCCAGCAGTTTCAAAGGCGGGGATTCACCCCTCCACTTT	CASSFKGGDSPLHF
TRBV7-2	TRBJ1-1	many	TRBD1	TGTGCCAGCAGCTTATTATATCGGACAGGGCGGGGGAACACTGAAGCTTTCTTT	CASSLLYRTGRGNTEAFF
TRBV7-2	TRBJ2-7	many	.	TGTGCCAGCAGCGCCTCCTACGAGCAGTACTTC	CASSASYEQYF
TRBV6-2/TRBV6-3	TRBJ1-5	many	.	TGTGCCACCAAAATGGACAGAAGTCGGCAGCCCCAGCATTTT	CATKMDRSRQPQHF
TRBV7-9	TRBJ1-1	.	.	TGTGCCAGCAGCCCCCGAGGGAACGCGAAAACTGAAGCTTTCTTT	CASSPRGNAKTEAFF
TRBV11-2	TRBJ1-1	few	TRBD1	TGTGCCAGCAGCTTCGCTGACAGGGTACGGACTGAAGCTTTCTTT	CASSFADRVRTEAFF
TRBV4-1	TRBJ1-1	.	.	TGTGCCAGCAGCCAAGATCCCACGAACACTGAAGCTTTCTTT	CASSQDPTNTEAFF
TRBV12-3/TRBV12-4	TRBJ2-7	few	TRBD2	TGTGCCAGCAGCCCGGGAGGGCCAAGTAGGTACTTC	CASSPGGPSRYF
TRBV20-1	TRBJ2-1	.	TRBD2	TGCAGTGCTAAAGGGGGGACTAGCACTAATGAGCAGTTCTTC	CSAKGGTSTNEQFF
TRBV5-1	TRBJ1-4	.	.	TGCGCCAGCAGCTTCGGGTGGAATGAAAAACTGTTTTTT	CASSFGWNEKLFF
TRBV4-3	TRBJ2-6	.	.	TGCGCCAGCAGCCAGACCCGAACAGGGTCTGGGGCCAACGTCCTGACTTTC	CASSQTRTGSGANVLTF
TRBV24-1	TRBJ2-1	once	TRBD2	TGTGCCACCAGTGATGACGGACTAGCGTCGTACAATGAGCAGTTCTTC	CATSDDGLASYNEQFF
TRBV13	TRBJ2-7	few	TRBD2	TGTGCCAGCAGCCCCCCGGAGCGGGAGGGTTCCGAGCAGTACTTC	CASSPPEREGSEQYF
TRBV7-2	TRBJ2-5	many	.	TGTGCCAGCAGCTTAGGTCTCTCGGTGCAGACCCAGTACTTC	CASSLGLSVQTQYF
TRBV29-1	TRBJ2-3	few	TRBD2	TGCAGCGTTGAAATAGCGGGAGGACCCACAGATACGCAGTATTTT	CSVEIAGGPTDTQYF
TRBV28	TRBJ1-5	few	.	TGTGCCAGCAGCCCTGTTGATCAAGTACATAGCAATCAGCCCCAGCATTTT	CASSPVDQVHSNQPQHF
TRBV28	TRBJ1-1	few	.	TGTGCCAGCAGTTTATCTCCAGGCAACCCGAACACTGAAGCTTTCTTT	CASSLSPGNPNTEAFF
TRBV12-3/TRBV12-4	TRBJ2-3	many	.	TGTGCCAGCAGTTTACAGGGGCCTTCGGATACGCAGTATTTT	CASSLQGPSDTQYF
TRBV6-5	TRBJ1-2	.	TRBD1	TGTGCCAGCAGCGACGGGGACAGGGGGCGACTAGGCTACACCTTC	CASSDGDRGRLGYTF
TRBV27	TRBJ2-5	.	TRBD2	TGTGCCAGCAGTTTAAGGAGTAGCGGGGATCTGGGGACCCAGTACTTC	CASSLRSSGDLGTQYF
TRBV15	TRBJ2-2	.	TRBD2	TGTGCCACCAGCATCGGACTAGCGGGTGGCACCGGGGAGCTGTTTTTT	CATSIGLAGGTGELFF
TRBV2	TRBJ1-1	.	TRBD1	TGTGCCAGCAGTGCGGACAGGGAGGGCACTGAAGCTTTCTTT	CASSADREGTEAFF
TRBV28	TRBJ2-7	few	TRBD1	TGTGCCAGCAGTTTCATGGGACAGCCCCTGGGCGAGCAGTACTTC	CASSFMGQPLGEQYF
TRBV20-1	TRBJ1-4	few	.	TGCAGTGCTAGAGATGAGGGAACTAATGAAAAACTGTTTTTT	CSARDEGTNEKLFF
TRBV19	TRBJ1-2	.	TRBD1	TGTGCCAGTTCGGTACGGGACAGCCTCTATGGCTACACCTTC	CASSVRDSLYGYTF
TRBV6-1	TRBJ1-2	few	TRBD1	TGTGCCAGCAGTTCGGCGGGACAGGGGCTCTATGGCTACACCTTC	CASSSAGQGLYGYTF
TRBV4-1	TRBJ2-1	.	.	TGCGCCAGCAGCCAGAGGGACGGAAGCAATGAGCAGTTCTTC	CASSQRDGSNEQFF
TRBV7-9	TRBJ2-7	.	.	TGTGCCAGCAGCTTAGGGACATTCCCCTACGAGCAGTACTTC	CASSLGTFPYEQYF
TRBV20-1	TRBJ2-7	few	TRBD2	TGCAGTGCTAGAGAACGACTAGCGGGATTCTCTTCCGAGCAGTACTTC	CSARERLAGFSSEQYF
TRBV2	TRBJ2-1	few	TRBD2	TGTGCCAGCAGCGCACGGGAGGACGACTTCAATGAGCAGTTCTTC	CASSAREDDFNEQFF
TRBV29-1	TRBJ1-4	.	.	TGCAGCGTTCTGACCAGGGAAAAACTGTTTTTT	CSVLTREKLFF
TRBV18	TRBJ2-7	few	.	TGTGCCAGCCTCCGCGCGCGGAACGACTACGAGCAGTACTTC	CASLRARNDYEQYF
TRBV6-2/TRBV6-3	TRBJ1-2	.	.	TGTGCCAGCAGTTACCAGGGGCTGGACTATGGCTACACCTTC	CASSYQGLDYGYTF
TRBV7-3	TRBJ2-3	.	.	TGTGCCAGCAGCTTAGGGACCAACACAGATACGCAGTATTTT	CASSLGTNTDTQYF
TRBV5-1	TRBJ1-6	.	.	TGCGCCAGCAGCCCAAGCAGGGGTGCTAATTCACCCCTCCACTTT	CASSPSRGANSPLHF
TRBV5-6	TRBJ1-4	.	.	TGTGCCAGCAGCTTGCATCCCTCCGACGAAAAACTGTTTTTT	CASSLHPSDEKLFF
TRBV6-5	TRBJ2-7	.	.	TGTGCCAGCAGTTATCTGCACGGCTACGAGCAGTACTTC	CASSYLHGYEQYF
TRBV7-2	TRBJ1-6	few	.	TGTGCCAGCAGCTTAGATCGGGCAGGGTATTCACCCCTCCACTTT	CASSLDRAGYSPLHF
TRBV7-8	TRBJ2-1	few	TRBD2	TGTGCCAGCAGCTCCCGGACTAGCGGGACCGAAAGGGAGCAGTTCTTC	CASSSRTSGTEREQFF
TRBV12-3/TRBV12-4	TRBJ2-7	many	.	TGTGCCAGCAGTTCTGTGGGGATCGAGCAGTACTTC	CASSSVGIEQYF
TRBV28	TRBJ1-6	few	TRBD1	TGTGCCAGCAGTTCCAGTACAGGGGAGGGGAACTCACCCCTCCACTTT	CASSSSTGEGNSPLHF
TRBV10-3	TRBJ2-3	.	.	TGTGCCATCACCAAAAAAGCAGGGGTGGCAGATACGCAGTATTTT	CAITKKAGVADTQYF